Presented here are 29 T cell receptor beta chains from one specimen sequenced in a study of cytotoxic CD8 clonotypes in ibrutinib-treated CLL. Only in-frame clones appear in the TCRdb table, and some are missing; sequencing was by immunoSEQ multiplex PCR. The top ten hold around 3% of the sample, which has around 160,000 clones, about 88% seen once. Sequences were derived from PBMCs, sampled at disease progression, from a patient treated with ibrutinib. The receptors stem from a human donor with chronic lymphocytic leukemia.

The V call is TRBV7-3, the J call TRBJ2-1; D is uncertain. The CDR3 runs 11 residues. Germline V gene lookup returns CDR1 SGHTA and CDR2 FQGTGA. The germline V and J ends were trimmed by 0 bases and 10 bases, with 4 bases remaining between them. The CDR3 spells CASSLTGEQFF. The CDR3 nucleotides read TGTGCCAGCAGCTTAACGGGGGAGCAGTTCTTC.

V usage is TRBV18 and J usage is TRBJ2-1; the D call may be TRBD1 or TRBD2 (5 bases each). Looked up from germline, CDR1 is KGHSH and CDR2 is LQKENI. The CDR3 is 17 residues long. Trimming took 2 bases from V and 5 from J, leaving 19 bases between them. CDR3 nucleotide sequence: TGTGCCAGCTCACCAACGTCTGGGGCGGCGCGGGACAATGAGCAGTTCTTC. Its protein product is CASSPTSGAARDNEQFF.

The genes are TRBV9 and TRBJ2-7, with 8 bases that match TRBD1. J gave up 7 bases and V 0 bases, and 12 bases lay outside the gene matches. The CDR3 sequence is 16 residues long. Germline lookup yields CDR1 SGDLS and CDR2 YYNGEE. The CDR3 coding sequence is TGTGCCAGCAGCGTAGTAGGGGCAGGGGGCGCAAGGGAGCAGTACTTC. Encoded protein: CASSVVGAGGAREQYF.

The rearrangement links TRBV30 to TRBJ2-5; no definite D call. Near its end, the DNA agrees better with TRBJ2-7, so the J call may be wrong. Germline CDR1 GTSNPN, CDR2 SVGIG (reference sequence). This CDR3 has 11 amino acids. The CDR3 bases are TGTGCCTGGGCCTATGGCGGCGAGCAGTACTTC. Translation: CAWAYGGEQYF.

The rearrangement uses TRBV6-1 and TRBJ2-7; TRBD1 matches at 8 bases. The germline V gene has CDR1 MNHNS and CDR2 SASEGT. V shed 7 bases, J shed 3 bases, and the junction held 8 bases outside the gene matches. CDR3 length: 14 amino acids. CDR3 bases: TGTGCCAGCACCCGACCGGACAGGGACTACGAGCAGTACTTC. This sequence encodes CASTRPDRDYEQYF.

V is TRBV7-9 and J is TRBJ1-1; D remains unclear. The CDR3 totals 13 residues. V shed 1 base and J shed 4 bases, with 7 bases lying between them. Germline CDR1 reads SEHNR; CDR2 reads FQNEAQ (reference sequence). The CDR3 loop is CASSLGLGTEAFF. The CDR3 bases are TGTGCCAGCAGCTTAGGGCTGGGCACTGAAGCTTTCTTT. Variable domain in full (rest from reference TRBV7-9 and TRBJ1-1): DTGVSQNPRHKITKRGQNVTFRCDPISEHNRLYWYRQTLGQGPEFLTYFQNEAQLEKSRLLSDRFSAERPKGSFSTLEIQRTEQGDSAMYLCASSLGLGTEAFFGQGTRLTVV.

This chain links TRBV5-4 with TRBJ1-3; a possible D gene is TRBD1 (6 bases). Germline values: CDR1 SGHNT, CDR2 YYREEE (reference sequence). V was pared by 5 bases and J by 4 bases, with 19 bases between. The CDR3 has 16 amino acids. The CDR3 here is CASRDSLISSGNTIYF. CDR3 sequence (DNA): TGTGCCAGCAGGGACAGCCTTATTAGTTCCGGAAACACCATATATTTT.

The chain uses TRBV7-6 and TRBJ2-3; D remains ambiguous. The CDR3 is made up of 14 amino acids. The V end was cut by 4 bases, the J end by 6 bases, with 14 bases between. The germline CDR1 and CDR2 sequences are SGHVS and FNYEAQ. The CDR3 loop reads CASSSGWALDTQYF. CDR3 sequence (DNA): TGTGCCAGCAGCTCGGGTTGGGCTCTTGATACGCAGTATTTT.

The rearrangement joins TRBV6-5 to TRBJ1-2, with a weak D call TRBD1 (6 bases). The V gene lost 6 bases and the J gene lost 7 bases, with 18 bases spanning the gap. The V gene's germline CDR1 is MNHEY and CDR2 SVGAGI. The CDR3 is made up of 14 amino acids. CDR3 sequence reads: CASSQGLSIPGYTF. CDR3 in DNA: TGTGCCAGCAGCCAGGGGTTGAGCATCCCTGGCTACACCTTC.

The chain joins TRBV7-3 to TRBJ2-2, with a weak D call TRBD2 (6 bases). The germline V gene has CDR1 SGHTA and CDR2 FQGTGA. Trimming removed 2 bases at V and 4 bases at J, with 17 bases between. This CDR3 is 17 amino acids long. In DNA, the CDR3 is TGTGCCAGCAGCTTAGTTCGTCCGGGAGCGGGCACCGGGGAGCTGTTTTTT. Translated: CASSLVRPGAGTGELFF.

This clone occurred a few times. The chain has TRBV7-8 and TRBJ1-1; tentatively, D is TRBD1 (5 bases). Looked up from germline, CDR1 is SGHVS and CDR2 is FQNEAQ. CDR3 size: 15 residues. V lost 4 bases to trimming and J lost 0 bases, with 12 bases between them. CDR3 in amino acids: CASSSRLGVNTEAFF. The CDR3 DNA reads as TGTGCCAGCAGCTCACGCCTGGGGGTGAACACTGAAGCTTTCTTT.

This chain uses TRBV5-4 with TRBJ2-2, with 13 bases that match TRBD2. Trimming took 4 bases from V and 5 from J; bases not matched to a gene: 5. The germline gives CDR1 SGHNT, CDR2 YYREEE (reference sequence). CDR3 length: 16 amino acids. The CDR3 coding sequence is TGTGCCAGCAGCCCAGGGACTAGCGGGATTACCGGGGAGCTGTTTTTT. As protein: CASSPGTSGITGELFF.

The chain carries TRBV7-2 and TRBJ1-2; D call uncertain. V lost 1 base and J lost 8, with 17 bases in between. The CDR3 has 15 residues. Per germline, CDR1 SGHTA and CDR2 FQGNSA. The CDR3 loop reads CASSLESIGSVGYTF. The CDR3 DNA follows: TGTGCCAGCAGCTTAGAGTCGATTGGTTCCGTGGGCTACACCTTC.

The V gene is TRBV28, the J gene TRBJ2-7; D call uncertain. V dropped 2 bases and J dropped 2 bases, with 10 bases sitting between them. This CDR3 spans 14 amino acids. Germline V gene data show CDR1 as MDHEN and CDR2 as SYDVKM. CDR3 region: CASSLGYGTYEQYF. The CDR3 bases are TGTGCCAGCAGTTTAGGATACGGAACCTACGAGCAGTACTTC. Based on the CDR3 plus reference TRBV28 and TRBJ2-7, the full variable domain is DVKVTQSSRYLVKRTGEKVFLECVQDMDHENMFWYRQDPGLGLRLIYFSYDVKMKEKGDIPEGYSVSREKKERFSLILESASTNQTSMYLCASSLGYGTYEQYFGPGTRLTVT.

This clone has ten or more counts. The rearrangement uses TRBV7-2 and TRBJ2-3, with TRBD2 as a possible D gene (6 bases). V lost 1 base to trimming and J lost 2 bases, with 13 bases between them. Germline-derived CDR1 and CDR2 are SGHTA and FQGNSA. The CDR3 runs to 16 residues. The CDR3 sequence: CASSLDGGFVTDTQYF. The CDR3 nucleotides read TGTGCCAGCAGCTTAGATGGGGGGTTCGTCACAGATACGCAGTATTTT.

The chain recombines TRBV4-1 with TRBJ2-5, with 7 positions matching TRBD2. Germline V gene sequence: CDR1 MGHRA, CDR2 YSYEKL. The CDR3 totals 17 residues. J gave up 4 bases and V 0 bases, and 11 bases lay outside the gene matches. The DNA for the CDR3 is TGCGCCAGCAGCCAAGATGGGACGGGAGGCGTTGGAGAGACCCAGTACTTC. It is translated as CASSQDGTGGVGETQYF.

The V gene is TRBV2, the J gene TRBJ1-5; no reliable D call. CDR3 length: 13 residues. Deletions cut 7 bases from V and 6 bases from J, with 13 bases between. CDR1 is SNHLY, CDR2 FYNNEI, per germline. The CDR3 spells CASTREEGQPQHF. CDR3 coding DNA: TGTGCCAGCACCAGAGAGGAGGGTCAGCCCCAGCATTTT.

This clone was counted between two and nine times. This chain links TRBV19 with TRBJ1-1, with TRBD1 matching 7 bases. The V and J ends lost 3 bases and 4 bases, in that order; junction bases with no gene match: 14. CDR1 LNHDA and CDR2 SQIVND come from the germline V gene (reference sequence). The CDR3 length is 17 residues. The CDR3 loop reads CASSIIQGRMTGTEAFF. Here the CDR3 DNA reads TGTGCCAGTAGTATTATACAGGGGAGGATGACGGGCACTGAAGCTTTCTTT.

DNA of the CDR3: TGTGCCAGCAGTGAAAATCTACAGGGTAAACTGTTTTTT. Amino acids: CASSENLQGKLFF. This sequence joins TRBV6-1 and TRBJ1-4, with a tentative D call TRBD1 (6 bases). Germline CDR1 and CDR2: MNHNS and SASEGT. CDR3 length equals 13 residues. Trimming took off 2 bases at V and 11 bases at J, with 12 bases between the two ends.

For the CDR3, the DNA is TGTGCCACCTCTTTGGGGGGGGAATGGGGCACTGAAGCTTTCTTT. As protein: CATSLGGEWGTEAFF. This chain joins TRBV27 and TRBJ1-1, with D possibly TRBD1 on 5 matching bases. The CDR3 spans 15 residues. V was trimmed by 10 bases and J by 4 bases, leaving 22 bases between them. Germline values: CDR1 MNHEY, CDR2 SMNVEV (reference sequence).

This clone was observed a few times. V gene TRBV29-1 combines with J gene TRBJ1-1, with D possibly matching TRBD1 (5 bases). The germline V and J ends were trimmed by 7 bases and 1 base, with 13 bases remaining between them. Germline CDR1 is SQVTM and CDR2 is ANQGSEA. The CDR3 totals 13 residues. Here the CDR3 reads CSAEGHRNTEAFF. The DNA for the CDR3 is TGCAGCGCCGAAGGACATAGGAACACTGAAGCTTTCTTT.

The rearrangement joins TRBV5-8 to TRBJ1-2; weak D call: TRBD1 (6 bases). Germline V CDR1 and CDR2: SGHTS, YDEGEE. Trimming took 4 bases from V and 5 from J, leaving 12 bases between them. This CDR3 is built from 13 residues. In DNA form, the CDR3 reads TGTGCCAGCAGCCCTGACAGGAGATATGGCTACACCTTC. Protein product: CASSPDRRYGYTF. The full variable domain, rest sourced from reference TRBV5-8 and TRBJ1-2, is EAGVTQSPTHLIKTRGQQATLRCSPISGHTSVYWYQQALGLGLQFLLWYDEGEERNRGNFPPRFSGRQFPNYSSELNVNALELEDSALYLCASSPDRRYGYTFGSGTRLTVV.

The V gene is TRBV4-1, the J gene TRBJ2-1; 7 bases fit TRBD2. The germline CDR1 and CDR2 sequences are MGHRA and YSYEKL. V shed 0 bases, J shed 8 bases, and the junction held 7 bases outside the gene matches. CDR3 length: 15 amino acids. As DNA, the CDR3 is TGCGCCAGCAGCCAAGAGGTGGCGGGAGCTGATGAGCAGTTCTTC. This codes for CASSQEVAGADEQFF.

V gene TRBV18 combines with J gene TRBJ1-5; D gene uncertain. V was trimmed by 3 bases and J by 5 bases, leaving 5 bases between them. This CDR3 is 12 amino acids long. Per the germline V gene, CDR1 is KGHSH and CDR2 is LQKENI. CDR3 sequence: CASSPDYQPQHF. DNA of the CDR3: TGTGCCAGCTCACCGGATTATCAGCCCCAGCATTTT.

V usage is TRBV27 and J usage is TRBJ2-1; possible D gene TRBD2, 6 bases. Germline loops: CDR1 MNHEY, CDR2 SMNVEV (reference sequence). The CDR3 totals 15 residues. V was pared by 4 bases and J by 7 bases, with 17 bases between. Here the CDR3 reads CASSSGGGSRNEQFF. In nucleotides, the CDR3 is TGTGCCAGCAGTTCCGGTGGGGGGAGTAGAAATGAGCAGTTCTTC.

The chain carries TRBV6-4 and TRBJ2-2; D possibly corresponds to TRBD2 (5 bases). CDR1 MRHNA and CDR2 SNTAGT come from the germline V gene. The V and J ends lost 3 bases and 1 base respectively, with 9 bases between them. The CDR3 is 15 amino acids. This CDR3 is CASSESLGNTGELFF. CDR3 nucleotides: TGTGCCAGCAGTGAGTCACTAGGGAACACCGGGGAGCTGTTTTTT.

The V call is TRBV15, the J call TRBJ2-7; tentatively, D is TRBD2 (6 bases). The CDR3 is 18 amino acids. In germline, CDR1 is LNHNV, CDR2 YYDKDF (reference sequence). V was clipped by 3 bases and J by 0 bases, with 21 bases between them. The CDR3 nucleotides are TGTGCCACCAGCAGCGAAATATGGGAGGACGGGAACTCCTACGAGCAGTACTTC. Its translation is CATSSEIWEDGNSYEQYF.

The chain combines TRBV10-1 with TRBJ2-3; no clear D gene. V was pared by 7 bases and J by 2 bases, with 7 bases between. The CDR3 extends over 12 amino acids. Germline CDR1 reads WNHNN; CDR2 reads SYGVQD (reference sequence). This chain's CDR3 is CASMGNTDTQYF. The CDR3 DNA is TGCGCCAGCATGGGGAACACAGATACGCAGTATTTT.

The rearrangement links TRBV5-8 to TRBJ1-1; TRBD1 aligns across 11 bases. V trimming: 4 bases; J trimming: 2 bases; junction bases outside the gene matches: 7. The CDR3 has 16 residues. Germline V gene sequence: CDR1 SGHTS, CDR2 YDEGEE. The CDR3 is CASSRWTGGSNTEAFF. The CDR3 DNA reads TGTGCCAGCAGCCGTTGGACAGGGGGCTCAAACACTGAAGCTTTCTTT.